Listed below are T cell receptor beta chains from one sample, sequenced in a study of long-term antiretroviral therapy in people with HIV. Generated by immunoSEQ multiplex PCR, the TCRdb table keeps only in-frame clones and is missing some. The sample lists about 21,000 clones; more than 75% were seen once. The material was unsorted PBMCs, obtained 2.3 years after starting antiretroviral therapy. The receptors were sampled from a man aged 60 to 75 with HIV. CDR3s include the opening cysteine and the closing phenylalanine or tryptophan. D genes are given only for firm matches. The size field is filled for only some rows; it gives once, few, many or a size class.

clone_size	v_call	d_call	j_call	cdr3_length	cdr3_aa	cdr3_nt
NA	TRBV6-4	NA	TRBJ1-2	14	CASSEWGYSAGYTF	TGTGCCAGCAGTGAGTGGGGATATAGTGCTGGCTACACCTTC
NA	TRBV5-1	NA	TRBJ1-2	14	CASSLQGDFYGYTF	TGCGCCAGCAGCTTGCAGGGTGATTTTTACGGCTACACCTTC
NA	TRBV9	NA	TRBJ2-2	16	CASSGQGMAVTGELFF	TGTGCCAGCAGCGGTCAGGGGATGGCGGTCACCGGGGAGCTGTTTTTT
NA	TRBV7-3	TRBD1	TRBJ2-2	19	CASSLTLGTVDLNTGELFF	TGTGCCAGCAGCTTAACTTTGGGGACAGTCGATTTGAACACCGGGGAGCTGTTTTTT
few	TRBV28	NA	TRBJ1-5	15	CASSLPGPGNQPQHF	TGTGCCAGCAGTTTACCAGGGCCGGGGAATCAGCCCCAGCATTTT
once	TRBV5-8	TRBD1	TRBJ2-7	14	CASSLQGAPGEQYF	TGTGCCAGCAGCTTACAGGGGGCGCCTGGCGAGCAGTACTTC
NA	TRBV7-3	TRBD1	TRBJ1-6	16	CASSLRARGTNSPLHF	TGTGCCAGCAGCTTAAGGGCCAGGGGGACAAATTCACCCCTCCACTTT
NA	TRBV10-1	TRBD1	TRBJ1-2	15	CASIRQGAGVYGYTF	TGCGCCAGCATTCGACAGGGGGCAGGAGTCTATGGCTACACCTTC
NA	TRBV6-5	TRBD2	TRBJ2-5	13	CASSFGSGETQYF	TGTGCCAGCAGTTTTGGTAGCGGGGAGACCCAGTACTTC
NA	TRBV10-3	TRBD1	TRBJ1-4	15	CAISRDRTTNEKLFF	TGTGCCATCTCCCGGGACAGAACGACTAATGAAAAACTGTTTTTT
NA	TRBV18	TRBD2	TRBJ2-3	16	CASSPGLAGGTDTQYF	TGTGCCAGCTCACCGGGACTAGCGGGAGGTACAGATACGCAGTATTTT
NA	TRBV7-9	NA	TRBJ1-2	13	CASSLIGSYGYTF	TGTGCCAGCAGCTTAATAGGGAGCTATGGCTACACCTTC
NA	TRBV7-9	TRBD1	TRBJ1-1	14	CASSGQGSNTEAFF	TGTGCCAGCAGCGGACAGGGGTCGAACACTGAAGCTTTCTTT
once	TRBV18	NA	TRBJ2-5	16	CASSPRSSQGRETQYF	TGTGCCAGCTCACCACGGTCGTCTCAGGGTAGGGAGACCCAGTACTTC
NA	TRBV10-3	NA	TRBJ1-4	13	CAISPGPPEKLFF	TGTGCCATCAGCCCGGGACCTCCTGAAAAACTGTTTTTT
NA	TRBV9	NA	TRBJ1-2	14	CASSVRGGPYGYTF	TGTGCCAGCAGCGTACGGGGTGGGCCATATGGCTACACCTTC
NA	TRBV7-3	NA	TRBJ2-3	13	CASSRALTDTQYF	TGTGCCAGCAGTCGGGCCCTCACAGATACGCAGTATTTT
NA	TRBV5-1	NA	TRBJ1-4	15	CASRRPGAEGEKLFF	TGCGCCAGCAGACGACCGGGAGCAGAAGGTGAAAAACTGTTTTTT
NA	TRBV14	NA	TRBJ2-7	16	CASSPPTGPTSYEQYF	TGTGCCAGCAGCCCCCCGACAGGACCCACATCCTACGAGCAGTACTTC
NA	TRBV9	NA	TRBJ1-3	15	CASSVNHGQSNTIYF	TGTGCCAGCAGCGTGAACCACGGACAATCAAACACCATATATTTT
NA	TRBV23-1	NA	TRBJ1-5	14	CASSRMCSNQPQHF	TGCGCCAGCAGTCGAATGTGTAGCAATCAGCCCCAGCATTTT
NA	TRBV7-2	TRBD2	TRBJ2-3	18	CASSSQGGGRTARDTQYF	TGTGCCAGCAGCTCCCAGGGCGGGGGGCGAACCGCCCGCGATACGCAGTATTTT
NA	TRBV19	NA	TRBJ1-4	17	CASIPGGRQATNEKLFF	TGTGCCAGTATCCCGGGGGGGAGACAGGCAACTAATGAAAAACTGTTTTTT
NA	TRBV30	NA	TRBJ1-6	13	CAWEPGFNSPLHF	TGTGCCTGGGAACCGGGTTTTAATTCACCCCTCCACTTT
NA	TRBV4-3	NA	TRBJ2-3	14	CASSRARGEDTQYF	TGCGCCAGCAGCCGGGCCAGGGGCGAAGATACGCAGTATTTT
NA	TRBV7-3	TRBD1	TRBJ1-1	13	CASSSDRVTEAFF	TGTGCCAGCAGCTCGGACAGGGTCACTGAAGCTTTCTTT
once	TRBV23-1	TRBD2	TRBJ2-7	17	CASSQSSSGRTHYEQYF	TGCGCCAGCAGTCAATCGTCCAGCGGGAGGACACACTACGAGCAGTACTTC
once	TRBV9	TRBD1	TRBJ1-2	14	CASSVSGQGSGYTF	TGTGCCAGCAGCGTATCGGGACAGGGGTCCGGCTACACCTTC
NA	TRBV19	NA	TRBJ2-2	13	CASESPNTGELFF	TGTGCCAGTGAGTCTCCGAACACCGGGGAGCTGTTTTTT
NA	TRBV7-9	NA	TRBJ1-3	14	CASSFGNRGNTIYF	TGTGCCAGCAGCTTTGGGAATAGGGGAAACACCATATATTTT
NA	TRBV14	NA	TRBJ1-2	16	CASSQAIGREYYGYTF	TGTGCCAGCAGCCAAGCAATAGGCAGGGAGTACTATGGCTACACCTTC
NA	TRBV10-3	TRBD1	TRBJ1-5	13	CAARTGEGRPQHF	TGTGCCGCACGAACAGGGGAAGGTAGACCCCAGCATTTT